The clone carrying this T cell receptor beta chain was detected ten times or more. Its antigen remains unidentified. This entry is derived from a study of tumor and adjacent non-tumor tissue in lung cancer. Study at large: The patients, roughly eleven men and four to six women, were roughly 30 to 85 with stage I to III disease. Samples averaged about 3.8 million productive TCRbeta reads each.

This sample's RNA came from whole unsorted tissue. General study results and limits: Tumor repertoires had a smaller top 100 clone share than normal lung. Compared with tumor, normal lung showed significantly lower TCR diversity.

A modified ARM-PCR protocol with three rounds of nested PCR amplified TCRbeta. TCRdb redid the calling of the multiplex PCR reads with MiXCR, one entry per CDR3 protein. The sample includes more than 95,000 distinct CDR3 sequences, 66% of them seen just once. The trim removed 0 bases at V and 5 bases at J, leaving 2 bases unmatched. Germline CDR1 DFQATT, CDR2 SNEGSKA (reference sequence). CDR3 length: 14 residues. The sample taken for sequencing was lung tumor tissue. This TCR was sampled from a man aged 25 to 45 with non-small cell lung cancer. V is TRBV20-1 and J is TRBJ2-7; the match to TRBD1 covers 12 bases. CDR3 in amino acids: CSAREGQGADEQYF. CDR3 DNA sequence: TGCAGTGCTAGAGAGGGACAGGGGGCTGACGAGCAGTACTTC.